This T cell receptor (beta chain) stems from a study of PD-1 blockade in mismatch repair-deficient tumors. Looking at the study overall: Patients had 12 mismatch repair-deficient cancer types, all previously treated and progressing. General observations from the study: Tumor-resident clones, often undetectable pretreatment in blood, expanded then contracted after pembrolizumab.

Measured with immunoSEQ multiplex PCR; TCRdb has only the in-frame clones, and not every one. The sample lists about 38,000 clones, about 76% occurring once. Every patient had mismatch repair deficiency by PCR or immunohistochemistry. Three pembrolizumab responders had their TCRs sequenced. Regarding this clone: Its cognate antigen is unknown.

The receptor's source is an adult with mismatch repair-deficient cancer. Specimen: peripheral blood, collected 4 weeks after starting pembrolizumab.

CDR3: CASSQVGRLQETQYF. CDR3 nucleotides: TGCGCCAGCAGCCAAGTAGGCAGGCTCCAAGAGACCCAGTACTTC. The chain joins TRBV4-1 to TRBJ2-5, with D unresolved. The CDR3 contains 15 residues. V was cut by 1 base and J by 1 base, with 10 bases left in between. Germline CDR1 and CDR2: MGHRA and YSYEKL.